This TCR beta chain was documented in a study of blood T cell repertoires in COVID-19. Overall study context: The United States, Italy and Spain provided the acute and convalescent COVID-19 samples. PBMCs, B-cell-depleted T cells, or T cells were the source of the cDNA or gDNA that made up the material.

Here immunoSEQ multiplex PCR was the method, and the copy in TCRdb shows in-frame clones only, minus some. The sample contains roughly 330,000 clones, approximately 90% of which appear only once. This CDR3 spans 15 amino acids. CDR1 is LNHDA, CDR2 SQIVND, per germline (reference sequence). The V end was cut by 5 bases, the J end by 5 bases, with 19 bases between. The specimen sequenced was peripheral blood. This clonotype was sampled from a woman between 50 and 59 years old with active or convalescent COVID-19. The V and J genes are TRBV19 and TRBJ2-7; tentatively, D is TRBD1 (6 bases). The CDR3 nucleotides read TGTGCCAGTAGTTACGGGACAAAAGCTGTCCACGAGCAGTACTTC. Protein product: CASSYGTKAVHEQYF.